This TCR beta chain was sequenced in a study of patients and donors after allogeneic stem cell transplantation. TCRdb passed the RT-PCR reads through MiXCR, listing each CDR3 protein once. The top ten clones hold 6.5% to 7.5% of a sample with hundreds of thousands of distinct CDR3 sequences, about a sixth of them seen once. This clonotype was seen repeatedly, ten times or more. Germline V lookup: CDR1 SEHNR, CDR2 FQNEAQ (reference sequence). Trimming shortened V by 1 base and J by 2 bases, and 5 bases separated the two germline ends. The CDR3 length is 13 residues. The source of this sequence is a human donor who was either an allogeneic HSCT recipient or a stem cell or donor lymphocyte infusion donor (not recorded which). It is not recorded whose cells these are; they may come from a transplant donor. The chain links TRBV7-9 to TRBJ1-1; D uncertain. Sequenced: blood, either unsorted or a sorted T cell fraction (not recorded which). The DNA of the CDR3 is TGTGCCAGCAGCTTAGTTCTCAACACTGAAGCTTTCTTT. This codes for CASSLVLNTEAFF.